Below are 3 T cell receptor beta chains sequenced from a single sample in a study of T-cell reconstitution after alpha-beta-depleted transplantation in children. The library targeted TCRbeta and was prepared with unique molecular identifiers. TCRdb re-called the PCR reads through MiXCR, storing one row per CDR3 protein. The table includes about 150,000 distinct CDR3 sequences, roughly 10% detected once. The input for sequencing was PBMCs, taken before TCRalphabeta/CD19-depleted stem cell transplant. The receptor set was obtained from a boy aged 2 to 10 with acute myeloid leukemia, due to receive a stem cell transplant.

This chain links TRBV2 with TRBJ2-7, with D hard to call. CDR3 size: 14 residues. The V end lost 2 bases, the J end lost 0 bases, and 8 bases lay between the germline ends. Germline lookup yields CDR1 SNHLY and CDR2 FYNNEI. The CDR3 is CASSETVLSYEQYV. The CDR3, as DNA: TGTGCCAGCAGTGAAACAGTACTCTCCTACGAGCAGTACGTC.

This clonotype was picked up many times. The chain links TRBV10-3 to TRBJ2-5, with D unresolved. Germline assignment: CDR1 ENHRY and CDR2 SYGVKD. CDR3 size: 14 residues. Trimming took off 0 bases at V and 5 bases at J, with 10 bases between the two ends. The CDR3 loop reads CAISESWGRETQYF. CDR3 DNA: TGTGCCATCAGTGAGTCCTGGGGAAGGGAGACCCAGTACTTC.

This clonotype occurred many times. J is TRBJ1-1 and V is TRBV12-3 or TRBV12-4; D call uncertain. Trimming pared 3 bases from V and 1 base from J, leaving 15 bases between. CDR3 length: 16 residues. CDR3 loop: CASSLVDGGRNTEAFF. In DNA form, the CDR3 reads TGTGCCAGCAGTTTGGTGGACGGTGGGAGGAACACTGAAGCTTTCTTT.